Following are 20 T cell receptor beta chains from one sample sequenced in a study of early T cells in non-severe SARS-CoV-2 infection. One entry per CDR3 protein, called by TCRdb with MiXCR from the 5' RACE reads. Found here are over 50,000 distinct CDR3 sequences, 8% to 9% of them singletons; the top ten hold roughly 4%. The sample was whole blood. The origin of the receptors is an adult who was a healthcare worker with PCR-confirmed SARS-CoV-2 infection or an uninfected control (not recorded which).

This clonotype showed up just a few times. The chain couples TRBV3-1 to TRBJ2-7; D possibly corresponds to TRBD2 (6 bases). The CDR3 contains 13 residues. The germline CDR1 and CDR2 sequences are LGHDT and YNNKEL (reference sequence). Between the trimmed V and J ends, which lost 6 bases and 4 bases, there was a span of 13 bases. This CDR3 reads CASRGDSRYEQYF. CDR3 DNA: TGTGCCAGCAGGGGGGACTCGAGGTACGAGCAGTACTTC.

The rearrangement joins TRBV24-1 to TRBJ2-3; maybe TRBD1 (5 bases). The CDR3 spans 11 residues. Germline V gene data show CDR1 as KGHDR and CDR2 as SFDVKD. V was shortened by 10 bases and J by 11 bases, with 15 bases between the two germline ends. CDR3 sequence (DNA): TGTGCCACTTCCCGCCCAGGGTGGCAGTATTTT. The encoded protein is CATSRPGWQYF.

This clonotype has only a few counts. The chain carries TRBV10-3 and TRBJ2-5; the match to TRBD2 covers 8 bases. V was pared by 10 bases and J by 1 base, with 5 bases of the junction left unmatched. The CDR3 extends over 13 amino acids. Germline CDR1 ENHRY, CDR2 SYGVKD. CDR3 DNA sequence: TGTGCCAGCAAGCGGGAGCTCCAAGAGACCCAGTACTTC. Translated: CASKRELQETQYF.

This clonotype was picked up a small number of times. The genes are TRBV20-1 and TRBJ2-3, with 7 positions matching TRBD2. Germline trimming cut 6 bases from V and 2 bases from J; bases unmatched to any gene: 8. Germline CDR1 and CDR2: DFQATT and SNEGSKA (reference sequence). This CDR3 has 14 residues. CDR3 region: CSAYLAGVTDTQYF. CDR3 sequence (DNA): TGCAGTGCCTACTTGGCGGGGGTCACAGATACGCAGTATTTT.

The chain recombines TRBV5-1 with TRBJ2-3, with D unresolved. Germline CDR1 is SGHRS and CDR2 is YFSETQ. Deletions cut 0 bases from V and 0 bases from J, with 11 bases between. CDR3 length: 16 residues. CDR3 amino acids: CASSLGEPTSTDTQYF. In DNA, the CDR3 is TGCGCCAGCAGCTTGGGTGAGCCCACTAGCACAGATACGCAGTATTTT.

This clonotype was detected a few times. This sequence joins TRBV19 and TRBJ2-1; D perhaps matches TRBD1 (5 bases). CDR3 size: 18 residues. The germline gives CDR1 LNHDA, CDR2 SQIVND (reference sequence). With 4 bases removed from V and 6 bases from J, the gap between germline ends came to 25 bases. The chain's CDR3 is CASSTPRTAPDSSNEQFF. CDR3 nucleotide sequence: TGTGCCAGTAGTACCCCCCGGACGGCTCCCGACAGCAGCAATGAGCAGTTCTTC.

The J gene is TRBJ1-3, the V gene TRBV28, with D unclear. The CDR3 length is 13 residues. Germline values: CDR1 MDHEN, CDR2 SYDVKM. Trimming left V 4 bases short and J 3 bases short, with 7 bases between. For the CDR3, the DNA is TGTGCCAGCAGTTATTATAGTGGAAACACCATATATTTT. Translating it yields CASSYYSGNTIYF.

This clonotype was detected a few times. The chain employs TRBV29-1 and TRBJ2-7, with TRBD1 as a possible D gene (5 bases). V was clipped by 5 bases and J by 2 bases, with 10 bases between them. CDR3 length: 12 residues. Germline V gene lookup returns CDR1 SQVTM and CDR2 ANQGSEA. In nucleotides, the CDR3 is TGCAGCGTTATCCAGGGAACCTACGAGCAGTACTTC. It encodes CSVIQGTYEQYF.

The rearrangement joins TRBV3-1 to TRBJ2-7, with TRBD1 matching 11 bases. The germline V gene has CDR1 LGHDT and CDR2 YNNKEL (reference sequence). Losses at the gene ends were 3 bases for V and 7 bases for J; bases not matched to a gene: 8. This CDR3 is 15 amino acids long. The CDR3 DNA sequence: TGTGCCAGCAGCCACTCGGACAGGGGGCTCAGGGAGCAGTACTTC. Protein product: CASSHSDRGLREQYF.

This clonotype has only a few counts. This chain connects TRBV28 to TRBJ2-6; 9 positions match TRBD2. CDR1 and CDR2 (germline): MDHEN, SYDVKM. The V segment lost 10 bases and the J segment 1 base; nucleotides outside the gene matches: 8. CDR3 length equals 16 residues. The CDR3 DNA reads as TGTGCCACCCATAGCGGGAGCCATTCTGGGGCCAACGTCCTGACTTTC. Encoded protein: CATHSGSHSGANVLTF.

The gene calls are TRBV11-2 and TRBJ2-7; D is undetermined. V lost 5 bases to trimming and J lost 0 bases, with 11 bases between them. The CDR3 sequence is 14 residues long. Germline V gene data show CDR1 as SGHAT and CDR2 as FQNNGV. Written as DNA, the CDR3 is TGTGCCAGCAGCCCCAAGGGAAACTCCTACGAGCAGTACTTC. It specifies CASSPKGNSYEQYF.

The J gene is TRBJ2-7, the V gene TRBV7-2, with TRBD2 as a possible D gene (6 bases). Trimming stripped 0 bases from V and 6 bases from J, with 12 bases between. This CDR3 region has 14 residues. Looked up from germline, CDR1 is SGHTA and CDR2 is FQGNSA. The chain's CDR3 is CASSLARTIGEQYF. The DNA of the CDR3 is TGTGCCAGCAGCTTAGCGCGGACTATAGGCGAGCAGTACTTC.

This clonotype was detected ten times or more. This chain joins TRBV4-1 and TRBJ2-7; D possibly corresponds to TRBD1 (6 bases). Germline loops: CDR1 MGHRA, CDR2 YSYEKL. V lost 3 bases, J lost 2 bases, and 20 bases lay in between. The CDR3 consists of 17 residues. DNA of the CDR3: TGCGCCAGCAGCCATACCCTAGCCCGGGACACAGCCTACGAGCAGTACTTC. It is translated as CASSHTLARDTAYEQYF.

The table lists this clonotype with many counts. This sequence joins TRBV18 and TRBJ2-7; no firm D call. V was trimmed by 8 bases and J by 0 bases, leaving 8 bases between them. The CDR3 consists of 12 residues. Per germline, CDR1 KGHSH and CDR2 LQKENI. The CDR3, as DNA: TGTGCCAGCAGCCCATCCTCCTACGAGCAGTACTTC. Translation gives CASSPSSYEQYF.

This rearrangement joins TRBV30 to TRBJ2-1; D possibly corresponds to TRBD1 (5 bases). Germline V CDR1 and CDR2: GTSNPN, SVGIG (reference sequence). The germline V and J ends were trimmed by 4 bases and 1 base, with 8 bases remaining between them. The CDR3 covers 13 residues. CDR3 nucleotides: TGTGCCTGGACCGACAGTTCCTACAATGAGCAGTTCTTC. It encodes CAWTDSSYNEQFF.

With regard to this clonotype: A read error may be the cause here, since a much bigger clone is one base away. The chain couples TRBV3-1 to TRBJ1-1; D perhaps matches TRBD1 (5 bases). The CDR3 covers 15 residues. Looked up from germline, CDR1 is LGHDT and CDR2 is YNNKEL (reference sequence). The CDR3 DNA reads as TGTGCCAGCAGCCTTCACGGGGGGATCAACACTGAAGCTCTCTTT. It codes for CASSLHGGINTEALF.

V and J are TRBV6-1 and TRBJ2-2, with D perhaps TRBD1 or TRBD2 (5 bases each). Germline loops: CDR1 MNHNS, CDR2 SASEGT. CDR3 length equals 14 residues. The V gene lost 8 bases and the J gene lost 7 bases, with 17 bases spanning the gap. The CDR3 spells CASGGQAAYGELFF. In DNA form, the CDR3 reads TGTGCCAGCGGGGGTCAGGCCGCCTACGGGGAGCTGTTTTTT.

This clonotype appeared many times. CDR3: CASSLEGQPWGYTF. DNA of the CDR3: TGCGCCAGCAGCTTGGAGGGACAGCCTTGGGGCTACACCTTC. This chain joins TRBV5-1 and TRBJ1-2; 7 bases align to TRBD1. The germline V gene has CDR1 SGHRS and CDR2 YFSETQ. V lost 0 bases and J lost 8; bases outside the gene matches: 7. CDR3 length: 14 amino acids. The full variable domain, in which reference TRBV5-1 and TRBJ1-2 provide the parts outside the CDR3, is KAGVTQTPRYLIKTRGQQVTLSCSPISGHRSVSWYQQTPGQGLQFLFEYFSETQRNKGNFPGRFSGRQFSNSRSEMNVSTLELGDSALYLCASSLEGQPWGYTFGSGTRLTVV.

The chain links TRBV20-1 to TRBJ2-3, with 9 bases fitting TRBD1. J gave up 6 bases and V 5 bases, and 9 bases lay outside the gene matches. CDR1 and CDR2 from the germline V gene are DFQATT and SNEGSKA (reference sequence). CDR3 length: 14 residues. In DNA, the CDR3 is TGCAGTGCTTCCGGGACAGGGAAGTCCGATACGCAGTATTTT. Its protein product is CSASGTGKSDTQYF.

This clonotype has a handful of counts. The chain has TRBV24-1 and TRBJ2-1; no clear D gene. The V gene's germline CDR1 is KGHDR and CDR2 SFDVKD. Trimming pared 2 bases from V and 4 bases from J, leaving 2 bases between. The length of the CDR3 is 12 residues. In DNA form, the CDR3 reads TGTGCCACCAGTGATTCATACAATGAGCAGTTCTTC. This translates into CATSDSYNEQFF.